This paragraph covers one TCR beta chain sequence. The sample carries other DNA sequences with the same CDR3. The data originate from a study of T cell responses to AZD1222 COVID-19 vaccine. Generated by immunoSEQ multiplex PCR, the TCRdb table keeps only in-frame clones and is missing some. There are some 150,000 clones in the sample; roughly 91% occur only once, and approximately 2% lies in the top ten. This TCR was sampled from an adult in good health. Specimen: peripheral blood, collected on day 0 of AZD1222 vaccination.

CDR3 protein: CASSPPQETQYF. CDR3 coding DNA: TGTGCCAGCTCACCACCTCAAGAGACCCAGTACTTC. The rearrangement joins TRBV18 to TRBJ2-5; no reliable D call. The CDR3 has 12 amino acids. Trimming cost V 0 bases and J 2 bases, with 1 base left between them. Germline lookup yields CDR1 KGHSH and CDR2 LQKENI.